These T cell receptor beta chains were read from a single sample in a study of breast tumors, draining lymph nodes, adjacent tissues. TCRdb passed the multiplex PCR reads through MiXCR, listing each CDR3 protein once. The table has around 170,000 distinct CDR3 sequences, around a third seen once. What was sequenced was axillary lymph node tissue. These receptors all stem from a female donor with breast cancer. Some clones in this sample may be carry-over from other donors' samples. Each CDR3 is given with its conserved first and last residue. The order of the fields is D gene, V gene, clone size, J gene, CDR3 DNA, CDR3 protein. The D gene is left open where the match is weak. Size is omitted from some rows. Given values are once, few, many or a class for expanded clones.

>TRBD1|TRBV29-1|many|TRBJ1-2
TGCAGCGTTGATTCTGAGACAGGGGTTTATGGCTACACCTTC
CSVDSETGVYGYTF
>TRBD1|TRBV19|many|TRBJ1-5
TGTGCCAGCCAGAGACAGGGTAATCAGCCCCAGCATTTT
CASQRQGNQPQHF
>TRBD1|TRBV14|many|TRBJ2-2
TGTGCCAGCAGCCGCTTGCCAGGACAGGGGATCACCGGGGAGCTGTTTTTT
CASSRLPGQGITGELFF
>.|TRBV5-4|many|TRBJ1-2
TGTGCCAGCAGCACCGGCTGGGGGGCCTATGGCTACACCTTC
CASSTGWGAYGYTF
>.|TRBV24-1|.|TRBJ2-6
TGTGCCACCAGTGACCCCGGGCTGTGCTCTGGGGCCAACGTCCTGACTTTC
CATSDPGLCSGANVLTF
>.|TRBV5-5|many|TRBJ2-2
TGTGCCAGCAGCTTGGCCGGTCATTCCACCGGGGAGCTGTTTTTT
CASSLAGHSTGELFF
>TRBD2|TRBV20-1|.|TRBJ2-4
TGCAGTGCCAGACGGGGGGTGAGGAACATTCAGTACTTC
CSARRGVRNIQYF
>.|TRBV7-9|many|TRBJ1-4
TGTGCCAGCAGCTTAGCCAGCGGGGGGCGCGATGAAAAACTGTTTTTT
CASSLASGGRDEKLFF
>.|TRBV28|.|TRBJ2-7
TGTGCCCGAGATTTAGGGTTCTACGAGCAGTACTTC
CARDLGFYEQYF
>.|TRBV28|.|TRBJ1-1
TGTGCCAGCAGTCTCGGGACCCCTGGGGGACACACTGAAGCTTTCTTT
CASSLGTPGGHTEAFF
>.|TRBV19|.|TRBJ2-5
TGTGCCAGTAGACTCCGCCCTGAGGGGGGCCAAGAGACCCAGTACTTC
CASRLRPEGGQETQYF
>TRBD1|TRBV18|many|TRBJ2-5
TGTGCCAGCTCACGACAGGGGGCGCAGGGAGAGACCCAGTACTTC
CASSRQGAQGETQYF
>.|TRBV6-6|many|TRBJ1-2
TGTGCCAGCAGTTACGGTGGGGCCCCTCGAGGCTACACCTTC
CASSYGGAPRGYTF
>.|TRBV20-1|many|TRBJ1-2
TGCAGTGCTAGACAAGGGCGCTACAGGGAGGGTAACTATGGCTACACCTTC
CSARQGRYREGNYGYTF
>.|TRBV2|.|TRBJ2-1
TGTGCTAGAGATCAAGGCGGGTGGACCTACAATGAGCAGTTCTTC
CARDQGGWTYNEQFF
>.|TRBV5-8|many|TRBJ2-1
TGTGCCAGCAGCGGAACCGGGACAGGGGTAAGCGGGAGGGCCAGTGAGCAGTTCTTC
CASSGTGTGVSGRASEQFF
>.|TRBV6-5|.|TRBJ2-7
TGTGCCAGCAGTCGACAGGCTCAGGGGGAGCAGTACTTC
CASSRQAQGEQYF
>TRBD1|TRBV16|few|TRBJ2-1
TGTGCCAGCAGCCAAGCCGGGACAGGGTGTTTCTTC
CASSQAGTGCFF
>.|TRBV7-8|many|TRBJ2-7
TGTGCCAGCAGCTTAAGGTCTAGCTCTTTCTACGAGCAGTACTTC
CASSLRSSSFYEQYF
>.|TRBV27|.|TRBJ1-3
TGTGCCAGTTTCCCAGGAACTACGGGAAACACCATATATTTT
CASFPGTTGNTIYF
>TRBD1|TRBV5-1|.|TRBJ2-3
TGCGCCAGCAGCTTTGACAGGGGGAACACAGATACGCAGTATTTT
CASSFDRGNTDTQYF
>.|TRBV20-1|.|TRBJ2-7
TGCAGTGCTAGAGAGTCGGCGCAGTACTTC
CSARESAQYF
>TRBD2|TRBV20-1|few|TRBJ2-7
TGCAGTGCTAGAGGAGGTAGCGGGAGCCCTCGCTACGAGCAGTACTTC
CSARGGSGSPRYEQYF
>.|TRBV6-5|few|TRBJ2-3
TGTGCCAGCAGCCCCGTCAGGAGCACAGATACGCAGTATTTT
CASSPVRSTDTQYF
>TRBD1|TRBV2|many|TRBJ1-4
TGTGCCAGCAGGGCCGGGACAGGGCTTGAAAAACTGTTTTTT
CASRAGTGLEKLFF
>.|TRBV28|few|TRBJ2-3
TGTGCCAGCAGTTTTAGTTTCACAGATACGCAGTATTTT
CASSFSFTDTQYF
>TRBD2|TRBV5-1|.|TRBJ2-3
TGCGCCAGCAGCCGATTGACTAGCGGGGGGCAGTACACAGATACGCAGTATTTT
CASSRLTSGGQYTDTQYF
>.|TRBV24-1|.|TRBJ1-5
TGTGCCACCAGTGAGGGGGCGGGCGGGGGCCTCGAGCATTTT
CATSEGAGGGLEHF
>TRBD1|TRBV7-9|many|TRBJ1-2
TGTGCCAGGGCTCATCAGGGGGACACCTTC
CARAHQGDTF
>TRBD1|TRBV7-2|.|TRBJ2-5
TGTGCCAGCAGCCGACAGGGCGGCGGCACCGGGGAGCTGTACTTC
CASSRQGGGTGELYF
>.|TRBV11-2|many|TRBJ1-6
TGTGCCAGCAGCTTAGTCGAAGGGTATGGTTCACCCCTCCACTTT
CASSLVEGYGSPLHF
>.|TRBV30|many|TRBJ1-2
TGTGCCTGGAGTCCACAAGGAGATGGCTACACCTTC
CAWSPQGDGYTF
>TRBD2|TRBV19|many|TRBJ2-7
TGTGCCAGTACCCAATCGGGGGGAAAAATATTACCCTACGAGCAGTACTTC
CASTQSGGKILPYEQYF
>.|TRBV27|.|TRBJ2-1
TGTGCCAGCAGTTTATCTTCCAGCCTCAATGAGCAGTTCTTC
CASSLSSSLNEQFF
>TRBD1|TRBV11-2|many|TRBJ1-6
TGTGCCAGCAGTTTGAGACAGGGATGGGATAATTCACCCCTCCACTTT
CASSLRQGWDNSPLHF
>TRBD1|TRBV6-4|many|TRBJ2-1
TGTGCCAGCAGCCCACAGGGGCTGACCCACAATGAGCAGTTCTTC
CASSPQGLTHNEQFF
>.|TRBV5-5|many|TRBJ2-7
TGTGCCAGCAGCGCTACAGGGTTGTACGAGCAGTACTTC
CASSATGLYEQYF
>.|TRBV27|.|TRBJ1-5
TGTGCCAGCAGCCCCAGGGGAAGAGGGGACCAGCCCCAGCATTTT
CASSPRGRGDQPQHF
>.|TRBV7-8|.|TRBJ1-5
TGTGCCAGCAGCTTACCGGGGCTCAGCTCCTACAATCAGCCCCAGCATTTT
CASSLPGLSSYNQPQHF
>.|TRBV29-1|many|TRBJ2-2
TGCAGCTGCAGGGAGTCCGGGGAGCTGTTTTTT
CSCRESGELFF
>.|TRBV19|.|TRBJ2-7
TGTGCCAGTAGTATAAGTCTGGGTGACGAGCGGTACTTT
CASSISLGDERYF
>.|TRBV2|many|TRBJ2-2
TGTGCCAGCAGTGAAGTCGGGGATTGGAGGACCGGGGAGCTGTTTTTT
CASSEVGDWRTGELFF
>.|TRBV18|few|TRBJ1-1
TGTGCCAGCTCACCACCTACGACAGGGAACACTGAAGCTTTCTTT
CASSPPTTGNTEAFF
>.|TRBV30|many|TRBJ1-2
TGTGCCTGGAGTCCAGGAAATGGCTACACCTTC
CAWSPGNGYTF
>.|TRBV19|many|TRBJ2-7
TGTGCCAGTAGTATAGCGGCTAGCATCGACGAGCAGTACTTC
CASSIAASIDEQYF
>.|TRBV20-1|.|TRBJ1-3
TGCAGTGCTAGGGGGGACTCGTTCTCTGGAAACACCATATATTTT
CSARGDSFSGNTIYF
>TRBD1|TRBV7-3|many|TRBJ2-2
TGTGCCAGCAGCACCCGACAGGGGGCGGGGACCGGGGAGCTGTTTTTT
CASSTRQGAGTGELFF
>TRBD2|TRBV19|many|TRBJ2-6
TGTGCCAGTGCGGGGGACGGATTGTATGGGGCCAACGTCCTGACTTTC
CASAGDGLYGANVLTF
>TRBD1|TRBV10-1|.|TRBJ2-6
TGCGCCAGCCCGGGACAGGGGCAGGTGTGGGCCAACGTCCTGACTTTC
CASPGQGQVWANVLTF
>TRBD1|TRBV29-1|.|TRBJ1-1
TGCAGCGTTGACCCTGTTAGCGGACAGGGGGCGAACACTGAAGCTTTCTTT
CSVDPVSGQGANTEAFF
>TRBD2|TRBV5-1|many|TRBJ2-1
TGCGCCAGCAGCCCAGGGACTAGCGGGGGGCCCTCCTTTGATGAGCAGTTCTTC
CASSPGTSGGPSFDEQFF
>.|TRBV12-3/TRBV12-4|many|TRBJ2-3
TGTGCCAGCAGTTTAGCGGGAGGGGGCACGAATACGCAGTATTTT
CASSLAGGGTNTQYF
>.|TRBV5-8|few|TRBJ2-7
TGTGCCAGCACCGTGGGGGTGGCGATTTACTACGAGCAGTACTTC
CASTVGVAIYYEQYF
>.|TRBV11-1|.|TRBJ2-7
.
CASSFYICSARRSGGKSEQYF
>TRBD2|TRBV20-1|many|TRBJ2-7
TGCAGTGGTTGTAAGGTGGGAGGGGTTTCCTACGAGCAGTACTTC
CSGCKVGGVSYEQYF